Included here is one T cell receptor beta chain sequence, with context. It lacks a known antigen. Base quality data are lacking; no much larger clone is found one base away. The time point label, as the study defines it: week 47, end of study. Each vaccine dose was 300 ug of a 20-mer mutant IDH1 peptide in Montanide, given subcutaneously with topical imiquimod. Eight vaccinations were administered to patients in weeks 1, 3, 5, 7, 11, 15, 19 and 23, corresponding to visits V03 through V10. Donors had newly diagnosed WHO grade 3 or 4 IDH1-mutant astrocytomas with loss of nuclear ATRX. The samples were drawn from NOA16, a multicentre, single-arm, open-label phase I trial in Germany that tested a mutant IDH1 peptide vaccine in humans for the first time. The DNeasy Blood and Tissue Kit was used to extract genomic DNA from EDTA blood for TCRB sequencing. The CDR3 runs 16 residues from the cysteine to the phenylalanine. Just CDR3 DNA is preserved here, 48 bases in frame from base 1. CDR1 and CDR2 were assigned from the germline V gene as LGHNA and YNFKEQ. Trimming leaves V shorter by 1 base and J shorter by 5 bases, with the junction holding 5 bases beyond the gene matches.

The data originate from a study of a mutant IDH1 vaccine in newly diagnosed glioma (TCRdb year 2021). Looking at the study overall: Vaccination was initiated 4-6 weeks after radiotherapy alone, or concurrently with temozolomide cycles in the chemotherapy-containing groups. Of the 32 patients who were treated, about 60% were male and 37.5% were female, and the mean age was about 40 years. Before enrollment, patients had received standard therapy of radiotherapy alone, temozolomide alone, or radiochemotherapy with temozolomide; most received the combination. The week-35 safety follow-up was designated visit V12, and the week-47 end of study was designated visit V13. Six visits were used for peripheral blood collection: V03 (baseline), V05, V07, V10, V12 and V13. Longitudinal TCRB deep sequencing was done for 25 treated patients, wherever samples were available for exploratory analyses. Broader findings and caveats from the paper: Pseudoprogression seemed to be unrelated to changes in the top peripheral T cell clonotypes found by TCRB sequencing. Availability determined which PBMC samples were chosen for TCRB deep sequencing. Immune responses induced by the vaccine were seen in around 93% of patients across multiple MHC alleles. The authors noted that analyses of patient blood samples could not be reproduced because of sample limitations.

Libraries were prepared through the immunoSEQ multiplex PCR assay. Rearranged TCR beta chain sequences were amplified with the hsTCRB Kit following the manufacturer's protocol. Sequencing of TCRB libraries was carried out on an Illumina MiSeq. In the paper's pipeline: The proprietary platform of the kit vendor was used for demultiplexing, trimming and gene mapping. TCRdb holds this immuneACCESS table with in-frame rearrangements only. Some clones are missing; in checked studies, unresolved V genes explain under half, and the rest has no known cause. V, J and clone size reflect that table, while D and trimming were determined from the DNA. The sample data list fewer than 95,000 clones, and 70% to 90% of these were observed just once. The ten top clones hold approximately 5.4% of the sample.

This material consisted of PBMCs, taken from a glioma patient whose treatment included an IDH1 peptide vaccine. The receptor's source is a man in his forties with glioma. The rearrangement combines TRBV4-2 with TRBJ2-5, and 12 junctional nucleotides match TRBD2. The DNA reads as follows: TGTGCCAGCAGCCAAGGACTAGCGGGAGTTGGCGAGACCCAGTACTTC. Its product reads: CASSQGLAGVGETQYF.